Listed below are T cell receptor beta chains from one sample, sequenced in a study of CD8+CD57+ T cells in acquired aplastic anemia. TCRdb processed the reads anew with MiXCR; each CDR3 protein has one entry. The data show about 160,000 distinct CDR3 sequences, about two thirds seen once. The sequenced material came from sorted CD4+, CD8+, or CD8+CD57+ T cells (not recorded which) from PBMCs. The source is a human donor with aplastic anemia. The CDR3 runs from the conserved cysteine through the conserved F or W. D genes are given only for firm matches. The size field is filled for only some rows; it gives once, few, many or a size class.

TRBV27,.,TRBJ2-7,.,TGTGCCAGCAGTTCGCTGACACTACCCTACGAGCAGTACTTC,CASSSLTLPYEQYF
TRBV9,.,TRBJ1-1,TRBD1,TGTGCCAGCAGCGGGACAGGTGAAGCTTTCTTT,CASSGTGEAFF
TRBV24-1,.,TRBJ1-2,.,TGTGCCACCAGTGATGCCTCGGCAGGGCCCAGGGACGGCTACACCTTC,CATSDASAGPRDGYTF
TRBV9,.,TRBJ2-2,TRBD2,TGTGCCAGCAGCGTCACTAGGGTAGCGGGGAACACCGGGGAGCTGTTTTTT,CASSVTRVAGNTGELFF
TRBV7-3,.,TRBJ2-7,.,TGTGCCAGCAGCTTGAGGGCAGCCTACGAGCAGTACTTC,CASSLRAAYEQYF
TRBV12-3/TRBV12-4,.,TRBJ2-5,.,TGTGCCAGCAGTTTCGGGCAGGCGTATCCAGAGACCCAGTACTTC,CASSFGQAYPETQYF
TRBV19,.,TRBJ1-1,.,TGTGCCAGTATGTACGGGAACACTGAAGCTTTCTTT,CASMYGNTEAFF
TRBV9,.,TRBJ2-1,.,TGTGCCAGCGGCGTAGTGAACAATGAGCAGTTCTTC,CASGVVNNEQFF
TRBV4-3,few,TRBJ1-2,.,TGCGCCAGCAGCCCTAACGCGTTTAACTATGGCTACACCTTC,CASSPNAFNYGYTF
TRBV7-2,.,TRBJ2-7,.,TGTGCCAGCAGCTTATCCGGGGGAAACTACGAGCAGTACTTC,CASSLSGGNYEQYF
TRBV5-5,.,TRBJ2-7,.,TGTGCCAGCAGTTCTGGACAGAGTCCCTACGAGCAGTACTTC,CASSSGQSPYEQYF
TRBV5-1,.,TRBJ2-5,.,TGCGCCAGCAGCTCCGCGGACAGTGTACAAGAGACCCAGTACTTC,CASSSADSVQETQYF
TRBV7-3,.,TRBJ1-3,TRBD1,TGTGCCAGCAGCTCAGCAGGGGGCATTGGAAACACCATATATTTT,CASSSAGGIGNTIYF
TRBV2,.,TRBJ2-6,TRBD2,TGTGCCAGCAGTGATACGGGAAGCGGGGGGGCGACTGGGGCCAACGTCCTGACTTTC,CASSDTGSGGATGANVLTF
TRBV12-3/TRBV12-4,.,TRBJ1-1,.,TGTGCCAGCAGTCTCCCAACCGGGAAAATGAACACTGAAGCTTTCTTT,CASSLPTGKMNTEAFF
TRBV7-2,.,TRBJ2-1,TRBD2,TGTGCCAGCAGGACTAGCGGGGGGGCCGATGAGCAGTTCTTC,CASRTSGGADEQFF
TRBV20-1,few,TRBJ2-3,TRBD2,TGCAGTGCTGGGACTAGCGGGGGGGCTGGAACGCAGTATTTT,CSAGTSGGAGTQYF
TRBV19,.,TRBJ2-7,.,TGTGCCAGTAGCCCAAAGTCCCTTTACGAGCAGTACTTC,CASSPKSLYEQYF
TRBV19,.,TRBJ1-2,.,TGTGCCAGTAGTACCCTGGACAGCCGTTTCTCCTATGGCTACACCTTC,CASSTLDSRFSYGYTF
TRBV24-1,.,TRBJ1-5,.,TGTGCCACCAGTGAATCGAGCGGACAGCTAAATCAGCCCCAGCATTTT,CATSESSGQLNQPQHF
TRBV25-1,few,TRBJ1-2,.,TGTGCCAGCAGTCGGGGCACTAACTATGGCTACACCTTC,CASSRGTNYGYTF
TRBV11-2,.,TRBJ2-7,.,TGTGCCAGCAGCTTAAGGGGGGGGAATATTTACGAGCAGTACTTC,CASSLRGGNIYEQYF
TRBV20-1,.,TRBJ1-4,.,TGCAGTGCTCCGTACAGGGTTCCTAATGAAAAACTGTTTTTT,CSAPYRVPNEKLFF
TRBV19,few,TRBJ2-5,.,TGTGCCAGTAGTAGTTGGAGGGAAGAGACCCAGTACTTC,CASSSWREETQYF
TRBV11-1,.,TRBJ2-2,TRBD2,TGTGCCAGCAGCACCGGACTAGCTACCGGGGAGCTGTTTTTT,CASSTGLATGELFF
TRBV25-1,.,TRBJ1-3,.,TGTGCCAGCAGTCGTGGCTCTGGAAACACCATATATTTT,CASSRGSGNTIYF
TRBV9,once,TRBJ2-5,.,TGTGCCAGCAGCGTAGACGGGAACCAAGAGACCCAGTACTTC,CASSVDGNQETQYF
TRBV5-1,.,TRBJ2-2,.,TGCGCCAGCAGCCAAGATCGGAGAGGGTCGAACACCGGGGAGCTGTTTTTT,CASSQDRRGSNTGELFF
TRBV20-1,.,TRBJ2-1,.,TGCAGCGTTGTATTTTACAATGAGCAGTTCTTC,CSVVFYNEQFF
TRBV6-4,few,TRBJ2-6,.,TGTGCCAGCAGTAGTGGCCACCACTCTGGGGCCAACGTCCTGACTTTC,CASSSGHHSGANVLTF
TRBV7-3,.,TRBJ2-5,.,TGTGCCAGCAGCTTAACGGGGACGGAAGAGACCCAGTACTTC,CASSLTGTEETQYF
TRBV10-3,.,TRBJ2-1,.,TGTGCCATCAGTGTAGGGGGAGGGAGCTCCTACAATGAGCAGTTCTTC,CAISVGGGSSYNEQFF
TRBV7-9,few,TRBJ2-3,.,TGTGCCAGCTTGGGCAGAGACACAGATACGCAGTATTTT,CASLGRDTDTQYF
TRBV20-1,.,TRBJ2-1,.,TGCAGTGCTAGTGGGGACAAAGACTACAATGAGCAGTTCTTC,CSASGDKDYNEQFF
TRBV20-1,.,TRBJ2-5,TRBD2,TGCAGTGCTAGAGATTTTCGAGCGGGAGGGCAAGAGACCCAGTACTTC,CSARDFRAGGQETQYF
TRBV19,.,TRBJ2-7,.,TGTGCCAGTAGTAAGGGACATCTAGCCTACGAGCAGTACTTC,CASSKGHLAYEQYF
TRBV7-2,.,TRBJ2-3,TRBD2,TGTGCCAGCAGCCACGATAGCGGGGGCACAGATACGCAGTATTTT,CASSHDSGGTDTQYF
TRBV9,.,TRBJ2-1,.,TGTGCCAGCAGCGATCCCACTTCGCAGTACAATGAGCAGTTCTTC,CASSDPTSQYNEQFF
TRBV19,.,TRBJ2-3,TRBD2,TGTGCCAGTAGCCCGACTAGCGGGGGATTAGCAGATACGCAGTATTTT,CASSPTSGGLADTQYF
TRBV25-1,.,TRBJ2-2,.,TGTGCCAGCAGCTCCGAGCCTACCAACACCGGGGAGCTGTTTTTT,CASSSEPTNTGELFF
TRBV7-3,.,TRBJ2-7,TRBD1,TGTGCCAGCAGCGGGACGGACAGGGTAGGCGAGCAGTACTTC,CASSGTDRVGEQYF
TRBV6-1,.,TRBJ2-5,.,TGTGCCAGCAGTGAAGCGGCAGGGGAAGAGACCCAGTACTTC,CASSEAAGEETQYF